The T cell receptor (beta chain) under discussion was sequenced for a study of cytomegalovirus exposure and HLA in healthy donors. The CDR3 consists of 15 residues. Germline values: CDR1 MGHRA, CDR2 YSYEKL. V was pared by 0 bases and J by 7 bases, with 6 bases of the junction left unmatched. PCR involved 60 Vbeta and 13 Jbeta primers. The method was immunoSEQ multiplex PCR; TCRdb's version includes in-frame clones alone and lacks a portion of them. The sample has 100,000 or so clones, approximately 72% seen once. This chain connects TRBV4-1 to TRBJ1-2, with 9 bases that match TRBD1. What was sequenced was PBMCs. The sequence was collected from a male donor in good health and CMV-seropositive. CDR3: CASSQDRQGGVGYTF. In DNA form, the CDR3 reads TGCGCCAGCAGCCAAGACCGACAGGGGGGAGTTGGCTACACCTTC.